The next 12 T cell receptor beta chains were all read from a single sample in a study of metastatic and nonmetastatic thyroid tumors. TCRdb redid the clone calls on the PCR reads using MiXCR. The sample comprises tens of thousands of clones, around 15% of which are singletons, and approximately 14% rests with the top ten. Ahead of thyroid surgery, no patient had received treatment of any kind. The sample was blood. These receptor sequences come from a male donor with papillary thyroid cancer or a benign thyroid nodule (not recorded which). Some clones in this sample may be carry-over from other donors' samples.

This clone came up many times. The CDR3 carries no conserved terminal phenylalanine or tryptophan, so it likely arises from a read error. No DNA is shown, since the ends of the CDR3 on it are uncertain; the CDR3 is the one TCRdb lists. The chain uses TRBV7-9 and TRBJ1-3. Germline CDR1 reads SEHNR; CDR2 reads FQNEAQ (reference sequence). The CDR3 is 8 residues long, counting both termini. Here the CDR3 reads CASSALII.

The chain links TRBV20-1 to TRBJ2-1; no firm D call. V was cut by 5 bases and J by 0 bases, with 11 bases left in between. CDR1 and CDR2 from the germline V gene are DFQATT and SNEGSKA (reference sequence). CDR3 length equals 14 residues. Here the CDR3 reads CSAPMRSSYNEQFF. CDR3 bases: TGCAGTGCTCCCATGCGGAGCTCCTACAATGAGCAGTTCTTC.

This clone was seen repeatedly, ten times or more. The gene calls are TRBV2 and TRBJ1-6; TRBD1 might be the D (5 bases). V lost 6 bases to trimming and J lost 6 bases, with 18 bases between them. The CDR3 totals 16 residues. The V gene's germline CDR1 is SNHLY and CDR2 FYNNEI. CDR3 bases: TGTGCCAGCAGGGCGACCGCGGGACTCCCTAATTCACCCCTCCACTTT. It yields the protein CASRATAGLPNSPLHF. The full variable domain, in which reference TRBV2 and TRBJ1-6 provide the parts outside the CDR3, is EPEVTQTPSHQVTQMGQEVILRCVPISNHLYFYWYRQILGQKVEFLVSFYNNEISEKSEIFDDQFSVERPDGSNFTLKIRSTKLEDSAMYFCASRATAGLPNSPLHFGNGTRLTVT.

Many counts were recorded for this clone. The chain links TRBV20-1 to TRBJ2-4, with D tentatively TRBD1 (8 bases). V shed 3 bases and J shed 5 bases, with 17 bases lying between them. The germline V gene has CDR1 DFQATT and CDR2 SNEGSKA (reference sequence). The CDR3 covers 15 residues. In nucleotides, the CDR3 is TGCAGTGCTAGCCGGGAGGCAGGGGGCCAAAACATTCAGTACTTC. This encodes CSASREAGGQNIQYF.

This clone was picked up many times. J is TRBJ2-7 and V is TRBV6-1, with 8 bases identical to TRBD1. The CDR3 extends over 11 amino acids. The V gene's germline CDR1 is MNHNS and CDR2 SASEGT. The ends lost 5 bases at V and 12 bases at J; junction bases unmatched: 6. The CDR3 DNA reads TGTGCCAGCAGTCGCGGACAGGGATGGTACTTC. It yields the protein CASSRGQGWYF.

This clone has ten or more counts. The CDR3 loop reads CAVEGNYGYTF. The CDR3 coding sequence is TGTGCCGTTGAAGGGAACTATGGCTACACCTTC. The chain recombines TRBV7-9 with TRBJ1-2, with D unresolved. The ends were cut back, 11 bases at V and 2 bases at J, with 9 bases in the middle. Germline CDR1 and CDR2: SEHNR and FQNEAQ (reference sequence). The CDR3 spans 11 residues.

In its sample, this clone was seen many times. The rearrangement joins TRBV13 to TRBJ2-7, with a weak D call TRBD2 (5 bases). This CDR3 spans 14 amino acids. V was clipped by 0 bases and J by 5 bases, with 11 bases between them. Germline V lookup: CDR1 PRHDT, CDR2 FYEKMQ (reference sequence). The CDR3 region has the DNA TGTGCCAGCAGCTTAGGAGAGGGCAACAACGAGCAGTACTTC. Protein sequence: CASSLGEGNNEQYF.

J is TRBJ2-1 and V is TRBV5-1, with 9 positions matching TRBD1. V lost 4 bases, J lost 4 bases, and 3 bases stayed unmatched. This CDR3 comprises 14 residues. The germline gives CDR1 SGHRS, CDR2 YFSETQ. The CDR3 spells CASSTGQGYNEQFF. The CDR3 region has the DNA TGCGCCAGCAGCACAGGACAGGGGTACAATGAGCAGTTCTTC.

This clone has only a few counts. The CDR3 does not close with the conserved phenylalanine or tryptophan, likely indicating a read error. The CDR3 protein is CASSKSDLGKYEQYL. CDR3 nucleotides: TGTGCCAGCAGTAAATCGGATCTCGGTAAATACGAGCAGTACTTA. The chain uses TRBV6-6 and TRBJ2-7, with unresolved D. Germline values: CDR1 MNHNY, CDR2 SVGAGI (reference sequence). Trimming removed 5 bases from V and 4 bases from J, with 18 bases in between. This CDR3 is built from 15 residues.

This clone is medium-sized. This rearrangement joins TRBV6-2 or TRBV6-3 to TRBJ2-1; 11 positions agree with TRBD2. The CDR3 consists of 15 residues. After removal of 5 bases from V and 4 bases from J, the junction contained 4 bases not matched to a gene. Germline assignment: CDR1 MNHEY and CDR2 SVGEGT. CDR3 DNA: TGTGCCAGCAGTCCTACTAGCGGGGGTTACAATGAGCAGTTCTTC. This encodes CASSPTSGGYNEQFF.

In its sample, this clone was seen many times. This chain uses TRBV24-1 with TRBJ2-2; 8 positions agree with TRBD2. The CDR3 is made up of 16 amino acids. V dropped 9 bases and J dropped 0; count of bases not matched to a gene: 8. CDR1 and CDR2 (germline): KGHDR, SFDVKD. The CDR3 nucleotides are TGTGCCACCCGGGGGGGGCAACTCGCGAACACCGGGGAGCTGTTTTTT. This translates into CATRGGQLANTGELFF.

This clone was seen at least ten times. This chain connects TRBV9 to TRBJ2-3; 8 positions match TRBD2. This CDR3 is 16 amino acids long. Per the germline V gene, CDR1 is SGDLS and CDR2 is YYNGEE. The V segment lost 4 bases and the J segment 2 bases; nucleotides outside the gene matches: 9. CDR3 in DNA: TGTGCCAGCAGCCCCCGGGGTAGCGGGGTCACAGATACGCAGTATTTT. This gives the protein CASSPRGSGVTDTQYF.